This entry lists 17 T cell receptor beta chains sequenced from one sample in a study of low-dose radiotherapy and immunotherapy resistance in tumors. PCR amplification of the TCRs was performed with Phusion for 20 PCR cycles, and it relied on a constant-region primer together with a V-primer adapter. From the reads, TCRdb called clonotypes with MiXCR, one entry per CDR3 protein. The sample has roughly 50,000 distinct CDR3 sequences, roughly a third seen once; the top ten hold roughly 8.2%. This sample's time point: after trial treatment. Indicated treatment: LDRT plus nivolumab, ipilimumab, low-dose cyclophosphamide and aspirin (RACIN trial). The sequencing here drew on PBMCs, taken after low-dose radiotherapy plus immunotherapy. These receptors were collected from a male donor with rectosigmoid adenocarcinoma.

This clonotype was observed a single time. The rearrangement joins TRBV24-1 to TRBJ2-1; TRBD1 aligns across 8 bases. Germline lookup yields CDR1 KGHDR and CDR2 SFDVKD. V was clipped by 3 bases and J by 16 bases; unmatched bases: 13. The CDR3 covers 14 residues. The CDR3 region is CATSDEPWDRLYFF. Here the CDR3 DNA reads TGTGCCACCAGTGATGAACCTTGGGACAGGCTGTACTTCTTC.

This clonotype was counted many times. The chain recombines TRBV7-6 with TRBJ2-2; 7 bases agree with TRBD1. Germline CDR1 is SGHVS and CDR2 is FNYEAQ. This CDR3 comprises 16 residues. V gave up 5 bases and J gave up 4 bases; unmatched junction bases: 10. The CDR3 loop is CASSAETGLVTGELFF. The CDR3 coding sequence is TGTGCCAGCAGCGCCGAGACAGGGTTGGTCACCGGGGAGCTGTTTTTT.

Concerning this clonotype itself: Since a far larger clone is one base different, this is likely a read error. The CDR3 bases are TGTGCCAGCAGTGACCAGGTCAATCAGCCCCAGCATTTT. It is translated as CASSDQVNQPQHF. The rearrangement links TRBV28 to TRBJ1-5, with D unresolved. This CDR3 contains 13 residues. In germline, CDR1 is MDHEN, CDR2 SYDVKM. Trimming stripped 5 bases from V and 3 bases from J, with 8 bases between.

This clonotype was recorded many times. The gene calls are TRBV6-2 or TRBV6-3 and TRBJ2-6, with D tentatively TRBD1 or TRBD2 (5 bases each). Trimming pared 6 bases from V and 2 bases from J, leaving 8 bases between. Germline V gene lookup returns CDR1 MNHEY and CDR2 SVGEGT. The CDR3 length is 14 residues. The DNA for the CDR3 is TGTGCCAGCAGGAGGGGCCCTGGGGCCAACGTCCTGACTTTC. It codes for CASRRGPGANVLTF.

This clonotype has a count of ten or more. V and J are TRBV2 and TRBJ1-3; D gene ambiguous. CDR1 SNHLY and CDR2 FYNNEI come from the germline V gene. Deletions cut 8 bases from V and 2 bases from J, with 7 bases between. The CDR3 has 12 residues. Here the CDR3 reads CASFRAGNTIYF. CDR3 bases: TGTGCCAGCTTCCGGGCTGGAAACACCATATATTTT.

The genes are TRBV28 and TRBJ1-6; D might be TRBD1 (6 bases). In germline, CDR1 is MDHEN, CDR2 SYDVKM. There are 14 residues in the CDR3. V dropped 10 bases and J dropped 3 bases, with 13 bases sitting between them. CDR3 coding DNA: TGTGCCATCCCGACAGGCCTCTATAATTCACCCCTCCACTTT. Protein: CAIPTGLYNSPLHF.

This clonotype was recorded a few times. The DNA is left out, because the CDR3 cannot be placed on it with certainty; the CDR3 is given as TCRdb lists it. The V and J genes are TRBV30 and TRBJ2-7; the DNA was not used to check the table's D call, TRBD1. Termini included, the CDR3 measures 15 amino acids. Germline CDR1 GTSNPN, CDR2 SVGIG (reference sequence). This chain's CDR3 is CAWSFGPGALGEQYF.

The V and J genes are TRBV10-3 and TRBJ2-7; 11 nucleotides align to TRBD2. V trimming: 11 bases; J trimming: 2 bases; junction bases outside the gene matches: 8. Germline V gene data show CDR1 as ENHRY and CDR2 as SYGVKD. The CDR3 is made up of 14 amino acids. CDR3 DNA sequence: TGTGCCGGCGCTTCGACTAGCGGGACCTACGAGCAGTACTTC. Protein sequence: CAGASTSGTYEQYF.

The chain has TRBV2 and TRBJ1-5, with D hard to call. Trimming cost V 1 base and J 3 bases, with 7 bases left between them. The CDR3 sequence is 14 residues long. Germline V gene data show CDR1 as SNHLY and CDR2 as FYNNEI. This CDR3 reads CASSEGPYNQPQHF. In nucleotides, the CDR3 is TGTGCCAGCAGTGAAGGGCCCTACAATCAGCCCCAGCATTTT.

The chain recombines TRBV29-1 with TRBJ2-2; D remains ambiguous. The CDR3 covers 12 residues. Deletions cut 7 bases from V and 4 bases from J, with 10 bases between. CDR1 is SQVTM, CDR2 ANQGSEA, per germline. CDR3 sequence (DNA): TGCAGCGCCCGTCCGGGCACCGGGGAGCTGTTTTTT. Amino acids: CSARPGTGELFF.

This clonotype turned up a few times. This chain joins TRBV5-1 and TRBJ2-7; the match to TRBD2 covers 7 bases. This CDR3 has 15 residues. With 4 bases clipped from V and 5 bases from J, the junction kept 12 bases outside the gene matches. Germline CDR1 and CDR2: SGHRS and YFSETQ. The CDR3 DNA follows: TGCGCCAGCAGCGGTGTTAGGAGCGGGATTAACGAGCAGTACTTC. It yields the protein CASSGVRSGINEQYF.

In its sample, this clonotype was seen many times. This sequence joins TRBV27 and TRBJ1-6; 8 bases match TRBD1. This CDR3 spans 17 amino acids. J gave up 0 bases and V 3 bases, and 4 bases lay outside the gene matches. The germline CDR1 and CDR2 sequences are MNHEY and SMNVEV (reference sequence). In nucleotides, the CDR3 is TGTGCCAGCAGTTTTCTTGGACAGGGCTCCTATAATTCACCCCTCCACTTT. It codes for CASSFLGQGSYNSPLHF.

V and J are TRBV28 and TRBJ1-2; a possible D gene is TRBD1 (5 bases). The CDR3 has 14 residues. V dropped 6 bases and J dropped 7 bases, with 18 bases sitting between them. Germline V lookup: CDR1 MDHEN, CDR2 SYDVKM. CDR3 sequence: CASRAPSGPPGYTF. The CDR3 region has the DNA TGTGCCAGCAGAGCCCCCTCGGGACCGCCTGGCTACACCTTC.

The rearrangement joins TRBV18 to TRBJ2-7; 8 bases agree with TRBD1. The CDR3 contains 14 residues. V gave up 3 bases and J gave up 3 bases; unmatched junction bases: 4. The V gene's germline CDR1 is KGHSH and CDR2 LQKENI. The chain's CDR3 is CASSPQGAGYEQYF. CDR3 coding DNA: TGTGCCAGCTCACCTCAGGGGGCCGGCTACGAGCAGTACTTC.

With respect to this clonotype: A read error likely explains this, since a far larger clone differs by one base. The rearrangement joins TRBV6-2 or TRBV6-3 to TRBJ1-2, with a possible D match to TRBD1 (6 bases). The V end was cut by 7 bases, the J end by 5 bases, with 20 bases between. The CDR3 spans 15 residues. The germline CDR1 and CDR2 sequences are MNHEY and SVGEGT. The DNA for the CDR3 is TGTGCCAGCAACTTGGAACAGGGAAGAGGGTATGGCTACACCTTC. It is translated as CASNLEQGRGYGYTF.

By sample share, this clonotype is medium-sized (0.01 to 0.1%). This chain connects TRBV4-2 to TRBJ2-1; tentatively, D is TRBD1 (5 bases). Per germline, CDR1 LGHNA and CDR2 YNFKEQ. The CDR3 has 13 amino acids. V was shortened by 5 bases and J by 13 bases, with 18 bases between the two germline ends. The CDR3 reads CASSEPRANRQFF. Here the CDR3 DNA reads TGTGCCAGCAGCGAACCCAGGGCCAATCGTCAGTTCTTC.

This clonotype was counted ten times or more. The chain carries TRBV9 and TRBJ2-1, with D perhaps given as TRBD1 or TRBD2 (5 bases each). Germline V gene sequence: CDR1 SGDLS, CDR2 YYNGEE. The V end was cut by 4 bases, the J end by 0 bases, with 11 bases between. The CDR3 is 15 residues long. The CDR3 reads CASSTDGGSYNEQFF. In nucleotides, the CDR3 is TGTGCCAGCAGCACCGATGGGGGCTCCTACAATGAGCAGTTCTTC.